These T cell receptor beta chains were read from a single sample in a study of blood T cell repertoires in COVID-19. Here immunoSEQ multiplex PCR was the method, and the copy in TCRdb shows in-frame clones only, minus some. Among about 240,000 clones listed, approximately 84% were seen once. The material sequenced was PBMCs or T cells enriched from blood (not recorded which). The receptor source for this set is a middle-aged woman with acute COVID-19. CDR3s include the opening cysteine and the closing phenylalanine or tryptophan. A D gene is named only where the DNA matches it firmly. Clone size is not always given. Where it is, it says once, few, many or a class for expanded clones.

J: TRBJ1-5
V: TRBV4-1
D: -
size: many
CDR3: CASSQEVTGDQPQHF
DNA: TGCGCCAGCAGCCAAGAAGTGACCGGAGATCAGCCCCAGCATTTT

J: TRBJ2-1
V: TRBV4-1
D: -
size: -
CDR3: CASSQSKIGTRNLYEQFF
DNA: TGCGCCAGCAGCCAATCAAAAATCGGGACTCGCAATCTCTATGAGCAGTTCTTC

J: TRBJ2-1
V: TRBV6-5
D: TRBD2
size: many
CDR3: CASRLAGNEQFF
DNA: TGTGCCAGCCGGCTAGCGGGCAATGAGCAGTTCTTC

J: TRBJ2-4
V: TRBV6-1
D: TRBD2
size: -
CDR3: CASSERTLLALAKNIQYF
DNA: TGTGCCAGCAGTGAAAGGACCCTACTAGCGTTGGCCAAAAACATTCAGTACTTC

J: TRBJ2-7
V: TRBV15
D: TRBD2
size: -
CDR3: CATSLGGPYEQYF
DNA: TGTGCCACCAGTCTGGGAGGGCCCTACGAGCAGTACTTC

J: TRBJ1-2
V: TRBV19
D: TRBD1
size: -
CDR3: CASSGIQGSYGYTF
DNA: TGTGCCAGTTCGGGGATACAGGGGAGCTATGGCTACACCTTC

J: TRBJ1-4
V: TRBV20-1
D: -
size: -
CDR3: CSASGGPNEKLFF
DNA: TGCAGTGCTAGTGGGGGCCCGAATGAAAAACTGTTTTTT

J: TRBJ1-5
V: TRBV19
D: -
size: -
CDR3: CASSMTDLYSNQPQHF
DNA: TGTGCCAGTAGTATGACAGACCTTTATAGCAATCAGCCCCAGCATTTT

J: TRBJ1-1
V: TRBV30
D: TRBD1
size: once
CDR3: CAWGGQGFTEAFF
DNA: TGTGCCTGGGGTGGACAGGGTTTCACTGAAGCTTTCTTT

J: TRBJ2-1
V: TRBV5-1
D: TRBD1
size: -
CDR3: CASYYPGQGAYNEQFF
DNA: TGCGCCAGCTACTATCCGGGACAGGGGGCCTACAATGAGCAGTTCTTC

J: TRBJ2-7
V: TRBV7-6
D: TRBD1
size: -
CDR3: CASSLAGGTASYEQYF
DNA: TGTGCCAGCAGCTTAGCGGGTGGGACAGCCTCCTACGAGCAGTACTTC

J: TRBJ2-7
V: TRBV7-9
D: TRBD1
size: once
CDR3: CASSLARDSHLYPYEQYF
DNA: TGTGCCAGCAGCTTAGCCCGGGACAGCCACTTATATCCCTACGAGCAGTACTTC

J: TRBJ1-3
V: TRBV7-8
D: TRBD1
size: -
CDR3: CASSLVTGSSGNTIYF
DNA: TGTGCCAGCAGCTTAGTGACAGGGAGCTCTGGAAACACCATATATTTT

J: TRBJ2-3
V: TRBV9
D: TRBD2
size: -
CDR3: CASSVSGSQADTQYF
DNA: TGTGCCAGCAGCGTAAGCGGGAGTCAGGCAGATACGCAGTATTTT

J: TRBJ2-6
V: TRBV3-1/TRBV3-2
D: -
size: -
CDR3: CASSQLKGIGANVLTF
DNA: TGTGCCAGCAGCCAACTTAAGGGGATCGGGGCCAACGTCCTGACTTTC

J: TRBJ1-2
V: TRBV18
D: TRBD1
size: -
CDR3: CASSEPWTGDYGYTF
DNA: TGTGCCAGCTCGGAGCCATGGACAGGAGACTATGGCTACACCTTC

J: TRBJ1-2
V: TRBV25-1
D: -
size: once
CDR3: CASSESGGRANYGYTF
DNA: TGTGCCAGCAGTGAATCCGGGGGAAGGGCTAACTATGGCTACACCTTC

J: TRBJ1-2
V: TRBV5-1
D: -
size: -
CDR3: CASSSTTTYGYTF
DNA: TGCGCCAGCAGTTCCACAACCACCTATGGCTACACCTTC

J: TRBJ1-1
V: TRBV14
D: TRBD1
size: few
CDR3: CASSQAWTGRNTEAFF
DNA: TGTGCCAGCAGCCAAGCTTGGACAGGGAGGAACACTGAAGCTTTCTTT

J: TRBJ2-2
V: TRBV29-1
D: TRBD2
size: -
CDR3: CSARLADPGELFF
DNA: TGCAGCGCCCGACTAGCTGATCCCGGGGAGCTGTTTTTT

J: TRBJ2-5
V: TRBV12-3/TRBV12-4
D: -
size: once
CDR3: CASSLNRPETQYF
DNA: TGTGCCAGCAGTTTAAACAGGCCAGAGACCCAGTACTTC

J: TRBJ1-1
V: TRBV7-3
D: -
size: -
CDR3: CASSKGRNTEAFF
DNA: TGTGCCAGCAGCAAAGGGAGGAACACTGAAGCTTTCTTT

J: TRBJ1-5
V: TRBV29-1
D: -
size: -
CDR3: CSVNPHRVGNQPQHF
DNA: TGCAGCGTTAACCCACACCGGGTGGGCAATCAGCCCCAGCATTTT

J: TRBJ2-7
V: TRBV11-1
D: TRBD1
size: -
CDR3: CASSVLRDRGEQYF
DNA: TGTGCCAGCAGCGTCCTCCGGGACAGGGGCGAGCAGTACTTC

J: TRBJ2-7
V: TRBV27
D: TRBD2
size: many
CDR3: CASSSKGLDYYEQYF
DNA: TGTGCCAGCAGTTCTAAAGGACTAGATTACTACGAGCAGTACTTC

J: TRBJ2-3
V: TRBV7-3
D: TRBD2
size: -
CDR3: CASSRNAGADTQYF
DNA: TGTGCCAGCAGTCGAAATGCGGGAGCAGATACGCAGTATTTT

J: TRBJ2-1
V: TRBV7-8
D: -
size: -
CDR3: CASSITSNNEQFF
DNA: TGTGCCAGCAGCATTACTAGTAACAATGAGCAGTTCTTC

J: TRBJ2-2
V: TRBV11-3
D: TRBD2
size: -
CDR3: CASFPSGSANTGELFF
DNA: TGTGCCAGCTTCCCTAGCGGGTCCGCGAACACCGGGGAGCTGTTTTTT

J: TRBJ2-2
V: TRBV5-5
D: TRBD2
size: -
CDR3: CASSPIRTSGTGELFF
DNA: TGTGCCAGCAGCCCGATACGGACTAGTGGTACCGGGGAGCTGTTTTTT

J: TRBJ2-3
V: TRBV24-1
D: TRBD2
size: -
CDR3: CATSALSGSKDTQYF
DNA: TGTGCCACCAGTGCCCTAAGCGGGAGTAAAGATACGCAGTATTTT

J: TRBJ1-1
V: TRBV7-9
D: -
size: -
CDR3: CASSPGTEAFF
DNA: TGTGCCAGCAGCCCAGGGACTGAAGCTTTCTTT

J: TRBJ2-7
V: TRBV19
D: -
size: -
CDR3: CASSQQASYEQYF
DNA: TGTGCCAGTAGCCAACAGGCTTCATACGAGCAGTACTTC

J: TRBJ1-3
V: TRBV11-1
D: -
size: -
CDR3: CASSFGVSGNTIYF
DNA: TGTGCCAGCAGCTTCGGGGTCTCTGGAAACACCATATATTTT

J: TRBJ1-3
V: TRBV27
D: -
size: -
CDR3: CASVRGHTIYF
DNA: TGTGCCAGCGTTCGAGGCCACACCATATATTTT

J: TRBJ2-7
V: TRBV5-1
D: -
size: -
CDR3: CASSADPRDYEQYF
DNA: TGCGCCAGCAGCGCGGACCCCAGGGACTACGAGCAGTACTTC

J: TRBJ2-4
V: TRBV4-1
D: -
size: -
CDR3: CASSQGLRENIQYF
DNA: TGCGCCAGCAGCCAAGGTCTACGGGAAAACATTCAGTACTTC

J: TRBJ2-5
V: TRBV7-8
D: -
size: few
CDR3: CASSSRQWTETQYF
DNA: TGTGCCAGCAGCTCCAGACAGTGGACGGAGACCCAGTACTTC

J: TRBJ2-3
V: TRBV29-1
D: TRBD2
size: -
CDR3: CSGNAGGHTDTQYF
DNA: TGCAGCGGCAACGCGGGAGGCCACACAGATACGCAGTATTTT

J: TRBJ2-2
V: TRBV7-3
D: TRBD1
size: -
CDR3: CASSSGQGGELFF
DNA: TGTGCCAGCAGCTCAGGACAGGGCGGGGAGCTGTTTTTT

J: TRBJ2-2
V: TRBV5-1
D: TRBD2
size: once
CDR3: CASSLRSSGNTGELFF
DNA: TGCGCCAGCAGCCTACGGTCTAGCGGGAACACCGGGGAGCTGTTTTTT

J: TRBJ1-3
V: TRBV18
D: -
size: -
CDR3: CASSLVAGTEGNTIYF
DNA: TGTGCCAGCTCACTGGTCGCGGGGACGGAGGGAAACACCATATATTTT

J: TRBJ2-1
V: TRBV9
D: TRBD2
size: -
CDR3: CASSVGKLAGGDEQFF
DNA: TGTGCCAGCAGCGTAGGGAAGCTAGCGGGAGGCGATGAGCAGTTCTTC

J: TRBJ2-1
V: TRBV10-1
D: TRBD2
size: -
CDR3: CASSTGTSGRSGQFF
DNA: TGCGCCAGCAGCACCGGGACTAGCGGGAGAAGTGGGCAGTTCTTC

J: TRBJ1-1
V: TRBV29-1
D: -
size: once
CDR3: CSGGQSNTEAFF
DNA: TGCAGCGGTGGACAGTCGAACACTGAAGCTTTCTTT

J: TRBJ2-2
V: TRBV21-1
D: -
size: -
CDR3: CASSKGAGVVAGTGELFF
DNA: TGTGCCAGCAGCAAAGGGGCAGGGGTCGTCGCGGGCACCGGGGAGCTGTTTTTT

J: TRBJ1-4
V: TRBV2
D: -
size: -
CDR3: CASRRQEKLFF
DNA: TGTGCCAGCAGAAGACAGGAAAAACTGTTTTTT

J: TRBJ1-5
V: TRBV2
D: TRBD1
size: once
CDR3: CASSLGQGRGNQPQHF
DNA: TGTGCCAGCAGTTTAGGACAGGGAAGAGGCAATCAGCCCCAGCATTTT

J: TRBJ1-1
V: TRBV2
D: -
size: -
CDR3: CASTRGRGRNTEAFF
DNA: TGTGCCAGCACCCGAGGTAGGGGCCGGAACACTGAAGCTTTCTTT